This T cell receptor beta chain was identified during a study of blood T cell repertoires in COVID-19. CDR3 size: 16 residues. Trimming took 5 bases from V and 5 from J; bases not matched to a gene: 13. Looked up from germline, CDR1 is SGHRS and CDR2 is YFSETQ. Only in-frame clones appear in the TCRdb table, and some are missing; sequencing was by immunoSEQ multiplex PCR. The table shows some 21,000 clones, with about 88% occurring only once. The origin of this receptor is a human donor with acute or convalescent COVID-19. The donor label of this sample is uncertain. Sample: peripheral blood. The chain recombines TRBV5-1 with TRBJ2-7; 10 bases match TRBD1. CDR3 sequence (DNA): TGCGCCAGCAGTCCCCTTCCGGGGACAGGGGTGAACGAGCAGTACTTC. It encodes CASSPLPGTGVNEQYF.